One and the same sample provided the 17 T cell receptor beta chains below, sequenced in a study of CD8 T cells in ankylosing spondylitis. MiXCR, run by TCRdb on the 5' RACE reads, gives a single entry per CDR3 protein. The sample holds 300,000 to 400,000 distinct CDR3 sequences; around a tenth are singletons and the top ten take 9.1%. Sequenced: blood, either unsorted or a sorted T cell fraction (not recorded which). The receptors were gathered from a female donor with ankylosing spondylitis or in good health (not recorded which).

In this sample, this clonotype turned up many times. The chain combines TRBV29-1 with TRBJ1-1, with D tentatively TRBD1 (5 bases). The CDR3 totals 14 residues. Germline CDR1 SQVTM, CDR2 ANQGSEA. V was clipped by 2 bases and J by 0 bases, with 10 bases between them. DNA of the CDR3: TGCAGCGTTGAACCGGGGGGGGTGAACACTGAAGCTTTCTTT. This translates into CSVEPGGVNTEAFF.

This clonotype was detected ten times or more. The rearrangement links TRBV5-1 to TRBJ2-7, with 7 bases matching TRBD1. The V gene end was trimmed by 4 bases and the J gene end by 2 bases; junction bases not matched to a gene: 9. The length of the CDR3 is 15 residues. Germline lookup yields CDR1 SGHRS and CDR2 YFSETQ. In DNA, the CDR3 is TGCGCCAGCAGCCTAAACCCGGGACAGCCCTACGAGCAGTACTTC. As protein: CASSLNPGQPYEQYF.

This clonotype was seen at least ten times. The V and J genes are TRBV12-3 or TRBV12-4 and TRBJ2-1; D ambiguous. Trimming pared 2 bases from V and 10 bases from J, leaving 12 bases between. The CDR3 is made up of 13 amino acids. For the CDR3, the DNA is TGTGCCAGCAGTTTATCCCCCTCTTGGGAGCAGTTCTTC. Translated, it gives CASSLSPSWEQFF.

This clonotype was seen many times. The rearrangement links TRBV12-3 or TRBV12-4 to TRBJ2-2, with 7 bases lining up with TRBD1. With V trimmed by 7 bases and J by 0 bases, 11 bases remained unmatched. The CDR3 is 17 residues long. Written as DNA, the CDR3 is TGTGCCAGCACCCCCAGAGGCCAGGGGGCGAACACCGGGGAGCTGTTTTTT. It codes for CASTPRGQGANTGELFF.

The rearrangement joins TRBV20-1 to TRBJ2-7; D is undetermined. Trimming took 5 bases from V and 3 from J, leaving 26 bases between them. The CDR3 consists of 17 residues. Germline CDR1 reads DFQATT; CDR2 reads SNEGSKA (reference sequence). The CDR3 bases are TGCAGTGCTCTTCGATTGGGCTCGCCGGGCCACTACTACGAGCAGTACTTC. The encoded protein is CSALRLGSPGHYYEQYF.

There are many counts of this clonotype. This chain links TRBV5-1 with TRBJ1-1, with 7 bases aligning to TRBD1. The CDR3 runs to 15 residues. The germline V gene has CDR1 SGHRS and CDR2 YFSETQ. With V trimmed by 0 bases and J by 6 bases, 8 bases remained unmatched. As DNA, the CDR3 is TGCGCCAGCAGCTTGGCTTTACAGGGGATGGCTGAAGCTTTCTTT. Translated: CASSLALQGMAEAFF.

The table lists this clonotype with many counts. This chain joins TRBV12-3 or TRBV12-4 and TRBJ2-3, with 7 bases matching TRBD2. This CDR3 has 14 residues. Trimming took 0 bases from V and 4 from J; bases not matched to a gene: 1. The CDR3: CASSLASGADTQYF. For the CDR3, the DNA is TGTGCCAGCAGTTTAGCGAGCGGGGCAGATACGCAGTATTTT.

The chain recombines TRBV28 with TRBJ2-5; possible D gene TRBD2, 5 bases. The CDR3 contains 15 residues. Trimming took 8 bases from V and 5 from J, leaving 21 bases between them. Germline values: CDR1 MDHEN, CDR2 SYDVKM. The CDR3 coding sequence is TGTGCCAGCCGATCCCCGGGCGGGTCCAAGGAGACCCAGTACTTC. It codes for CASRSPGGSKETQYF.

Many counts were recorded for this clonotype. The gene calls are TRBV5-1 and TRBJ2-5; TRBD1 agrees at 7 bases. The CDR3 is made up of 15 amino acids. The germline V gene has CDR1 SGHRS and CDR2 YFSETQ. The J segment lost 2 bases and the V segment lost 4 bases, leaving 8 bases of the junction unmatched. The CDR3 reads CASSPWGQTQETQYF. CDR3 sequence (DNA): TGCGCCAGCAGCCCCTGGGGACAGACGCAAGAGACCCAGTACTTC.

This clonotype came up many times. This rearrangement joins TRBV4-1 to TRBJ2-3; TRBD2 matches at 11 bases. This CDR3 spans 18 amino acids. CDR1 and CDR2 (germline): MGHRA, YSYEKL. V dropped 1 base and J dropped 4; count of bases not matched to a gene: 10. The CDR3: CASSQVLTSGNSPDTQYF. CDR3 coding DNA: TGCGCCAGCAGCCAAGTACTGACTAGCGGGAATTCTCCAGATACGCAGTATTTT.

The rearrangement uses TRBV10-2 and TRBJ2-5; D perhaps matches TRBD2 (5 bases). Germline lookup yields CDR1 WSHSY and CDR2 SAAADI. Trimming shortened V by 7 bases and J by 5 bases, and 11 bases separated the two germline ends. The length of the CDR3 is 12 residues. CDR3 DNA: TGCGCCAGCATTTCGGAGGCGGAGACCCAGTACTTC. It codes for CASISEAETQYF.

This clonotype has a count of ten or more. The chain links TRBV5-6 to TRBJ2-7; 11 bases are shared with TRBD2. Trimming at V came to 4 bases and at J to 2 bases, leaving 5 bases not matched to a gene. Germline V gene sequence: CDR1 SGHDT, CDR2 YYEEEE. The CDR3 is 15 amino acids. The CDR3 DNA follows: TGTGCCAGCAGCACCTATAGCGGGAGGGCCTACGAGCAGTACTTC. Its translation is CASSTYSGRAYEQYF.

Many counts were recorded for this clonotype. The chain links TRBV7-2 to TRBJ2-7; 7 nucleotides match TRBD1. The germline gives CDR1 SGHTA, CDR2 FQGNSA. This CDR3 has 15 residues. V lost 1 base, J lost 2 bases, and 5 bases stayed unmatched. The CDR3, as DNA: TGTGCCAGCAGCTTAGAAGGGGGCGACACCTACGAGCAGTACTTC. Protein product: CASSLEGGDTYEQYF.

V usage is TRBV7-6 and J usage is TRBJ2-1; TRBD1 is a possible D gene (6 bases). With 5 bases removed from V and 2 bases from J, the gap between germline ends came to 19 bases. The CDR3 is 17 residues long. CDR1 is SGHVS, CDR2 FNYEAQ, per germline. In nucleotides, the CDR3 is TGTGCCAGCAGCCCTGCAACGGACAGAAACCCCTACAATGAGCAGTTCTTC. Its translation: CASSPATDRNPYNEQFF.

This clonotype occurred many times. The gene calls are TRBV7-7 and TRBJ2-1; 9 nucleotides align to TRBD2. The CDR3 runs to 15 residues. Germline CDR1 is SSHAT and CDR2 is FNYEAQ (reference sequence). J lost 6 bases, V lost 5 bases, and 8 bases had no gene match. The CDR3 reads CASSISGSMGNEQFF. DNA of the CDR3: TGTGCCAGCAGCATTAGCGGGAGTATGGGCAATGAGCAGTTCTTC.

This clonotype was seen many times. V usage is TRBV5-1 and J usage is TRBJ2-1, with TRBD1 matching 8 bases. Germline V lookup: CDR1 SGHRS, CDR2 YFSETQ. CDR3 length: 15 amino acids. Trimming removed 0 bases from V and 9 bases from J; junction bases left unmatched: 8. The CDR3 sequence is CASSLGQGPGSEQFF. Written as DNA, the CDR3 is TGCGCCAGCAGCTTGGGACAGGGGCCAGGGAGTGAGCAGTTCTTC.

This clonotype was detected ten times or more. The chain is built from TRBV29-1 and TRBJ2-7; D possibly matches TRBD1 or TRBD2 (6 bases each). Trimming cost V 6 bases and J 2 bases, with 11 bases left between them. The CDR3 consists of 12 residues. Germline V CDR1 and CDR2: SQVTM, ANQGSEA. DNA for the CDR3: TGCAGCGTAGGGGGGCAGACCTACGAGCAGTACTTC. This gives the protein CSVGGQTYEQYF.